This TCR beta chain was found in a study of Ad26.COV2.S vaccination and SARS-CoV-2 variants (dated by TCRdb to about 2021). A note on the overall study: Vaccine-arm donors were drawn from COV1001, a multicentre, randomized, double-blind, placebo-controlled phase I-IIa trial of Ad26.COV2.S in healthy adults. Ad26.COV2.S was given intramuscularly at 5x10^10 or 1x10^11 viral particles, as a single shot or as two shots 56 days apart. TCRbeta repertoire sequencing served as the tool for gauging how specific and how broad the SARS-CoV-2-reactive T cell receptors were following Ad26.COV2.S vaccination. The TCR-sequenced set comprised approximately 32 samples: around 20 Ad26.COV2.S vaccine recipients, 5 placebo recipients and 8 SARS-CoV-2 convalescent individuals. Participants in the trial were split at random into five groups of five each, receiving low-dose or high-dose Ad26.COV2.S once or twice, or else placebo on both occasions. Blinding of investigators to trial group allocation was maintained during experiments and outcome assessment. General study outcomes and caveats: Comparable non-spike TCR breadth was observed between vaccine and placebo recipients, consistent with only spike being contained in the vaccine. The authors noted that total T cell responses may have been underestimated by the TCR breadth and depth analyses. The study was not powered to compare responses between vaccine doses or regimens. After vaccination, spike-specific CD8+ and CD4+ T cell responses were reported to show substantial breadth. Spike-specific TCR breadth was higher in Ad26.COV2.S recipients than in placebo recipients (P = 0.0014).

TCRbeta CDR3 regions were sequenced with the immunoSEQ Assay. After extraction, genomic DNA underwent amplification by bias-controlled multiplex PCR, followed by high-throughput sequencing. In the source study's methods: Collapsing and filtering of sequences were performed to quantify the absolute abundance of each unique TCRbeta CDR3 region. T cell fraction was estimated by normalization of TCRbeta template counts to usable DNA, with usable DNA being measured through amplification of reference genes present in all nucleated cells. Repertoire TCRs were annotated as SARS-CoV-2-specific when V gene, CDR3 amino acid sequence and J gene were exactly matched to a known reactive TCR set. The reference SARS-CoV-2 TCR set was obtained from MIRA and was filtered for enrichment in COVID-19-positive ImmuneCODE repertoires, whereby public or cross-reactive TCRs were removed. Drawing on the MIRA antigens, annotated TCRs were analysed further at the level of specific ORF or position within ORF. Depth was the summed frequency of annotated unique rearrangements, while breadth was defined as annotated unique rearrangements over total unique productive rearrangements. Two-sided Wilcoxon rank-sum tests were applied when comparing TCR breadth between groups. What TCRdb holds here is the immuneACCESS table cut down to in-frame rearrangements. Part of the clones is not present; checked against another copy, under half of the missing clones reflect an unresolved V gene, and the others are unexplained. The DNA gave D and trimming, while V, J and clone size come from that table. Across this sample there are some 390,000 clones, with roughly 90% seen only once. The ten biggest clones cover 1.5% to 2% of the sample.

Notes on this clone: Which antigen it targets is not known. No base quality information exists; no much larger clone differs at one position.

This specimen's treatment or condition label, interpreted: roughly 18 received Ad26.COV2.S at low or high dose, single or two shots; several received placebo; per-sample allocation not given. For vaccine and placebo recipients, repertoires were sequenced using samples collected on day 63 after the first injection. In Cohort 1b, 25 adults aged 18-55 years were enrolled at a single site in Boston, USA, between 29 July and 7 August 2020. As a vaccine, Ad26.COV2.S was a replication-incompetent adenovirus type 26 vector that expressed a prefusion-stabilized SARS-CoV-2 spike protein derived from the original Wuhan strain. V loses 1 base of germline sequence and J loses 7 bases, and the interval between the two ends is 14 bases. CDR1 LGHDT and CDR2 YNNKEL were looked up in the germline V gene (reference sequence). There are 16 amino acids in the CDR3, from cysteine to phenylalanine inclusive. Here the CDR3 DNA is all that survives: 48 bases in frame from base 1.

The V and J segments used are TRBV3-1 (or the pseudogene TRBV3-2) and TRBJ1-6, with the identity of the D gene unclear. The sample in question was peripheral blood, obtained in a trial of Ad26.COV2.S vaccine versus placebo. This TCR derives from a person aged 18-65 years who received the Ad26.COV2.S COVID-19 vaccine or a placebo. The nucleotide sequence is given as TGTGCCAGCAGCCAAGTCGCTAACAGTGGGAATTCACCCCTCCACTTT. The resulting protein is CASSQVANSGNSPLHF.